The clone carrying this TCR beta chain appeared a few times. What it recognizes is unknown. The CDR3 has 13 residues. V lost 8 bases and J lost 9, with 17 bases in between. The germline V gene has CDR1 MNHEY and CDR2 SVGAGI. TCRdb independently ran MiXCR on the 5' RACE reads; one entry per CDR3 protein. The sample includes about 350,000 distinct CDR3 sequences, approximately 15% seen only once; the top ten take around 22%. This sample stems from a study of T-cell memory formation after mild COVID-19. Study details: The study found TCR clusters largely donor specific.

Findings and caveats of the study: Second-wave clones with a day 37 peak had unconfirmed SARS-CoV-2 specificity. A subset of responding clones appeared in pre-infection memory, suggesting cross-reactive memory joined.

The chain employs TRBV6-5 and TRBJ2-4; D perhaps matches TRBD2 (7 bases). Sequencing was done on a sample of PBMCs or a T cell subset sorted from them (not recorded which). The TCR was taken from a man aged 18 to 30 who had mild COVID-19 (a few samples of this study predate the infection). Cell type and time point are not known. The chain's CDR3 is CASGWGGASIQYF. The CDR3 DNA sequence: TGTGCCAGCGGGTGGGGGGGGGCAAGCATTCAGTACTTC.